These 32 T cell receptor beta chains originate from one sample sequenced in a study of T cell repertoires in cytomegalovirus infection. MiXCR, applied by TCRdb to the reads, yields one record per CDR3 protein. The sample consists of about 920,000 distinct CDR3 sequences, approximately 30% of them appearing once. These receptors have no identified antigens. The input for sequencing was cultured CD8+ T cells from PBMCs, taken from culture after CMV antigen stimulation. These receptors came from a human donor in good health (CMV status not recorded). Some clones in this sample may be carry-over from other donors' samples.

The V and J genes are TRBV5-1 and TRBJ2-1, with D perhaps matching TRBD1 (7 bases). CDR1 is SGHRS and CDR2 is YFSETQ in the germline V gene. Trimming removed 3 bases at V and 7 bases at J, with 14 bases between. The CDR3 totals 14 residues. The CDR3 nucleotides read TGCGCCAGCAGCTGGAACAGGGGAGGAAATGAGCAGTTCTTC. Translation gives CASSWNRGGNEQFF. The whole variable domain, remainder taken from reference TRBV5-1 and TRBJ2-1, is KAGVTQTPRYLIKTRGQQVTLSCSPISGHRSVSWYQQTPGQGLQFLFEYFSETQRNKGNFPGRFSGRQFSNSRSEMNVSTLELGDSALYLCASSWNRGGNEQFFGPGTRLTVL.

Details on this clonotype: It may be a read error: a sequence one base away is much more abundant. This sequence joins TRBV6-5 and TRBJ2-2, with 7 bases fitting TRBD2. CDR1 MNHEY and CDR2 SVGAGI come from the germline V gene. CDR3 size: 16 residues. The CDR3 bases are TGTACCAGCAGTTACTATGGTCTAGCGGACACCGGGGAGCTGTTTTTT. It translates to CTSSYYGLADTGELFF.

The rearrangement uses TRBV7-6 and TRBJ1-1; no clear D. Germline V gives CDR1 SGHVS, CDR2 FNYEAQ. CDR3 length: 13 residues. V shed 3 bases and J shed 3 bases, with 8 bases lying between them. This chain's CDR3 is CASSFGEDTEAFF. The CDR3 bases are TGTGCCAGCAGCTTTGGCGAGGACACTGAAGCTTTCTTT. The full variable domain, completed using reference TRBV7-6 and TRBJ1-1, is GAGVSQSPRYKVTKRGQDVALRCDPISGHVSLYWYRQALGQGPEFLTYFNYEAQQDKSGLPNDRFSAERPEGSISTLTIQRTEQRDSAMYRCASSFGEDTEAFFGQGTRLTVV.

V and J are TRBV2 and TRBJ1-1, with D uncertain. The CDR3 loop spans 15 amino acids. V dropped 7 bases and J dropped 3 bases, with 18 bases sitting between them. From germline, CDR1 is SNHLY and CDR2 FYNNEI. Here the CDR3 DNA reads TGTGCCAGCACTAAAGCGTCGCGGAGGCACACTGAAGCTTTCTTT. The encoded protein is CASTKASRRHTEAFF.

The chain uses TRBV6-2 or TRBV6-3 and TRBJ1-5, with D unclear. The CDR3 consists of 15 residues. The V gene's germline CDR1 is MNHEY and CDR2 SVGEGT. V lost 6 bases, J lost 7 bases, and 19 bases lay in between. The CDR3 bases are TGTGCCAGCAGCTCGGTCCAGGACGGAGGGCAGCCCCAGCATTTT. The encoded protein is CASSSVQDGGQPQHF.

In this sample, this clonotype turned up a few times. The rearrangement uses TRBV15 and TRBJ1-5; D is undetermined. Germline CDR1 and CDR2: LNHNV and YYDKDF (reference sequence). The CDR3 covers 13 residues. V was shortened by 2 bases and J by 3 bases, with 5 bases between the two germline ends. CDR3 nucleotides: TGTGCCACCAGCAGACCCGACAATCAGCCCCAGCATTTT. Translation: CATSRPDNQPQHF. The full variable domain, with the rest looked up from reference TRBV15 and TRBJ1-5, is DAMVIQNPRYQVTQFGKPVTLSCSQTLNHNVMYWYQQKSSQAPKLLFHYYDKDFNNEADTPDNFQSRRPNTSFCFLDIRSPGLGDTAMYLCATSRPDNQPQHFGDGTRLSIL.

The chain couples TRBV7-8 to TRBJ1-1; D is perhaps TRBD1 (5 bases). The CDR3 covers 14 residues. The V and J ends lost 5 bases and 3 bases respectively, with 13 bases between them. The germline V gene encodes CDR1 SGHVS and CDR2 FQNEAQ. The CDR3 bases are TGTGCCAGCAGCGGACGGACACAGGACACTGAAGCTTTCTTT. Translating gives CASSGRTQDTEAFF.

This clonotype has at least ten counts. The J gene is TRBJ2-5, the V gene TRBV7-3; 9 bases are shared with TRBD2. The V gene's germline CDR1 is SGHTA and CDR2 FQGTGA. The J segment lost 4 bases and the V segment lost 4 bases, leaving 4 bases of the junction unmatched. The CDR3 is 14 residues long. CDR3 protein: CASSWGLAGETQYF. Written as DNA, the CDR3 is TGTGCCAGCAGCTGGGGACTAGCTGGAGAGACCCAGTACTTC.

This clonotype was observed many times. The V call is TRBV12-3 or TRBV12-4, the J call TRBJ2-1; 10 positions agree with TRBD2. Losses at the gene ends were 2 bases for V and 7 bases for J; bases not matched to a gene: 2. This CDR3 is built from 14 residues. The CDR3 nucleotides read TGTGCCAGCAGTTTAAGCGGGGGGGGAAATGAGCAGTTCTTC. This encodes CASSLSGGGNEQFF.

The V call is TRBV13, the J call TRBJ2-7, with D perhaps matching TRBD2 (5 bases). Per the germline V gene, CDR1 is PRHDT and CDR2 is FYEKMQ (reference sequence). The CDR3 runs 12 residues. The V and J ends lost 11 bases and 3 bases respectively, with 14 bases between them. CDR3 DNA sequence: TGTGCCTCGGGGTCTAAGTTCTACGAGCAGTACTTC. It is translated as CASGSKFYEQYF.

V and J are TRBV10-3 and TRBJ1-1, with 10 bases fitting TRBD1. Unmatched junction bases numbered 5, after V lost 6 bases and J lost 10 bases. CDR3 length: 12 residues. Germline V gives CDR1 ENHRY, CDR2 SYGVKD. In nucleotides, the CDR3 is TGTGCCATCAGGAATAGGGACAGGGGAGCTTTCTTT. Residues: CAIRNRDRGAFF.

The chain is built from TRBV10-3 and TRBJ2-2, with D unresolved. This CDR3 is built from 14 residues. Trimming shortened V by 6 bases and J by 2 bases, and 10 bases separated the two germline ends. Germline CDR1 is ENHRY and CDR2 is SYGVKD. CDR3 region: CAIRVVGNTGELFF. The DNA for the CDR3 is TGTGCCATCAGGGTCGTTGGAAACACCGGGGAGCTGTTTTTT.

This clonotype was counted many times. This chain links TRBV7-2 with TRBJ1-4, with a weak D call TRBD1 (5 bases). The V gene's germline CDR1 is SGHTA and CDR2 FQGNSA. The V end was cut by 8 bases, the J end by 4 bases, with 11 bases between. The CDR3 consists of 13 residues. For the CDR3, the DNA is TGTGCCAGCGGCCGGGACGGTAATGAAAAACTGTTTTTT. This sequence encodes CASGRDGNEKLFF.

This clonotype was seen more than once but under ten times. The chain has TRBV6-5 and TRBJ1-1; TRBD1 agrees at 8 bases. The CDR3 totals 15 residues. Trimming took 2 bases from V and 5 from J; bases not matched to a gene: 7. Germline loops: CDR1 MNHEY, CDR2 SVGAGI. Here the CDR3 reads CASSYIGQGGTEAFF. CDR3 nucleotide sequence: TGTGCCAGCAGTTACATAGGACAGGGTGGGACTGAAGCTTTCTTT.

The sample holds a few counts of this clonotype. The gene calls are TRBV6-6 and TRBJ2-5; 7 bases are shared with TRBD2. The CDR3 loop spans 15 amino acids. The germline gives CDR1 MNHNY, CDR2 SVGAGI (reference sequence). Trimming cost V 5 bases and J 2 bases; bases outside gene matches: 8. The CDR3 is CASSLRLADQETQYF. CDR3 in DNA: TGTGCCAGCAGTCTAAGACTAGCAGATCAAGAGACCCAGTACTTC.

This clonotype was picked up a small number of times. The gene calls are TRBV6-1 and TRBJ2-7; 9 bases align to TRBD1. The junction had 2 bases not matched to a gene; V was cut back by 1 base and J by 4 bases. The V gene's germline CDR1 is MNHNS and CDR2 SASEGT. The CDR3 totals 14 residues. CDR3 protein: CASSEVGTGYEQYF. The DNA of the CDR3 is TGTGCCAGCAGTGAAGTCGGGACAGGGTACGAGCAGTACTTC.

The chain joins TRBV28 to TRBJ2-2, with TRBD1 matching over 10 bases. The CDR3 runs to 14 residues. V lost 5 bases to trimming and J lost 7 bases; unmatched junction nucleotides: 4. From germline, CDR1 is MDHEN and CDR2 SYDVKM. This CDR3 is CASSRTGGHGELFF. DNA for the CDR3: TGTGCCAGCAGTCGGACAGGGGGACACGGGGAGCTGTTTTTT.

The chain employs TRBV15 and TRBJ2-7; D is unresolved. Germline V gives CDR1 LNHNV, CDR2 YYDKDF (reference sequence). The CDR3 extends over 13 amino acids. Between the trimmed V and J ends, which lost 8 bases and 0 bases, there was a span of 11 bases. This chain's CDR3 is CATQRPGSYEQYF. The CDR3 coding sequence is TGTGCCACCCAGCGCCCAGGCTCCTACGAGCAGTACTTC.

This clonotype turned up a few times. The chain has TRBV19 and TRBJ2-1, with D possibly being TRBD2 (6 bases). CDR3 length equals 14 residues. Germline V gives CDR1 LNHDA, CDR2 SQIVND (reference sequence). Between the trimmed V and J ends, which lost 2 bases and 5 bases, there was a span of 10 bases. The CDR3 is CASSINGGDNEQFF. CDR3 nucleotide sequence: TGTGCCAGTAGTATAAACGGCGGGGACAATGAGCAGTTCTTC.

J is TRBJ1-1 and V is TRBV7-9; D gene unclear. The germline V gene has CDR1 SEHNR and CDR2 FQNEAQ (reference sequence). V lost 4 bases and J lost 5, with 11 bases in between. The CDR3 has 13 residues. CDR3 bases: TGTGCCAGCAGCTCTGCAGAACTGACTGAAGCTTTCTTT. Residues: CASSSAELTEAFF.

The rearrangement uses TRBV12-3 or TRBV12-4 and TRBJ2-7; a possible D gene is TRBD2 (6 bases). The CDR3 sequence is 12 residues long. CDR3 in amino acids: CASSFKGGEQYV. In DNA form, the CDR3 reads TGTGCTAGCAGTTTCAAGGGAGGCGAGCAGTACGTC.

CDR3 bases: TGTGCCAGCAGTTACGGCGGGGAGTACAATGAGCAGTTCTTC. Translation gives CASSYGGEYNEQFF. V gene TRBV6-6 combines with J gene TRBJ2-1; TRBD2 is a possible D gene (6 bases). Trimming shortened V by 2 bases and J by 4 bases, and 9 bases separated the two germline ends. This CDR3 has 14 residues. Germline CDR1 and CDR2: MNHNY and SVGAGI (reference sequence).

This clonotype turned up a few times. CDR3: CASSSGTADQETQYF. The CDR3 DNA reads as TGCGCCAGCAGCTCCGGGACAGCCGATCAAGAGACCCAGTACTTC. The chain employs TRBV5-1 and TRBJ2-5, with 7 positions matching TRBD1. J gave up 2 bases and V 3 bases, and 7 bases lay outside the gene matches. The CDR3 runs to 15 residues. The germline V gene encodes CDR1 SGHRS and CDR2 YFSETQ. Combining the CDR3 with reference TRBV5-1 and TRBJ2-5 gives the whole variable domain KAGVTQTPRYLIKTRGQQVTLSCSPISGHRSVSWYQQTPGQGLQFLFEYFSETQRNKGNFPGRFSGRQFSNSRSEMNVSTLELGDSALYLCASSSGTADQETQYFGPGTRLLVL.

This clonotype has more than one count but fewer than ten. CDR3 sequence reads: CSAETSLPYQETQYF. The CDR3, as DNA: TGCAGCGCCGAAACCAGTCTACCTTACCAAGAGACCCAGTACTTC. The rearrangement uses TRBV29-1 and TRBJ2-5; no definite D call. The ends were cut back, 7 bases at V and 0 bases at J, with 18 bases in the middle. This CDR3 comprises 15 residues. Germline V gene lookup returns CDR1 SQVTM and CDR2 ANQGSEA.

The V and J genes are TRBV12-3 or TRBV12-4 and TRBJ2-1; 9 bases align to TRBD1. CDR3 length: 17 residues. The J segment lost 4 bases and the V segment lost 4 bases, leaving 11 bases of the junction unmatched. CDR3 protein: CASSSPSRTGDYNEQFF. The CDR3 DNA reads TGTGCCAGCAGTTCCCCGTCCCGGACAGGGGATTACAATGAGCAGTTCTTC.

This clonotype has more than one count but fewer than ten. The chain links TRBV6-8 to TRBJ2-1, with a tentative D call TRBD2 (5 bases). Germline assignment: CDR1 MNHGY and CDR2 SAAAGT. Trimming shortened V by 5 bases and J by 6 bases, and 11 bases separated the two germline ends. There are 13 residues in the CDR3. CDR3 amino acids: CASSGGQINEQFF. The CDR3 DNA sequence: TGTGCCAGCAGTGGAGGTCAAATCAATGAGCAGTTCTTC.

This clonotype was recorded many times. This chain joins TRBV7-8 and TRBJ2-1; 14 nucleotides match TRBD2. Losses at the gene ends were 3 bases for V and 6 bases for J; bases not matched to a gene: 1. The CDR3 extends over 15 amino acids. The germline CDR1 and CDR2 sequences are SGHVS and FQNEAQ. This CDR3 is CASSLTSGGVNEQFF. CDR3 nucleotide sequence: TGTGCCAGCAGCTTGACTAGCGGGGGGGTCAATGAGCAGTTCTTC.

The chain's CDR3 is CASSNLETQYF. CDR3 bases: TGTGCCAGCAGCAATCTCGAGACCCAGTACTTC. The genes are TRBV6-5 and TRBJ2-5; no definite D call. CDR1 and CDR2 from the germline V gene are MNHEY and SVGAGI. The CDR3 runs 11 residues. With 6 bases removed from V and 5 bases from J, the gap between germline ends came to 7 bases.

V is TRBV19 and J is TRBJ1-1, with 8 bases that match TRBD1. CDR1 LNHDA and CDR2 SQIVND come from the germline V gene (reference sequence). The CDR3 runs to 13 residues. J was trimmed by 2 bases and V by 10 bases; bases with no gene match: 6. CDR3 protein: CATTTGVNTEAFF. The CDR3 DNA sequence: TGTGCCACCACGACAGGGGTTAACACTGAAGCTTTCTTT.

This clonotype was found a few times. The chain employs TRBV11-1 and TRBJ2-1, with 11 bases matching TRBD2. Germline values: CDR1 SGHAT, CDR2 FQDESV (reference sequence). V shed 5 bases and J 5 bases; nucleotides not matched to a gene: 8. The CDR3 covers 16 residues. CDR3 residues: CASSQGRLAGNNEQFF. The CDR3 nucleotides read TGTGCCAGCAGCCAGGGGAGACTAGCGGGAAACAATGAGCAGTTCTTC.

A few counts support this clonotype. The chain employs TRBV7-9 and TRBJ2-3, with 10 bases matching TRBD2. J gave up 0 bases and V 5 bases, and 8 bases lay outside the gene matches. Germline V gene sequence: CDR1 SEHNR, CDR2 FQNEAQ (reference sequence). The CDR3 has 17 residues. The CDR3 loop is CASSPTPLAGSTDTQYF. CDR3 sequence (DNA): TGTGCCAGCAGCCCAACTCCACTAGCGGGGAGCACAGATACGCAGTATTTT. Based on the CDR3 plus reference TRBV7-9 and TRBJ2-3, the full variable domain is DTGVSQNPRHKITKRGQNVTFRCDPISEHNRLYWYRQTLGQGPEFLTYFQNEAQLEKSRLLSDRFSAERPKGSFSTLEIQRTEQGDSAMYLCASSPTPLAGSTDTQYFGPGTRLTVL.

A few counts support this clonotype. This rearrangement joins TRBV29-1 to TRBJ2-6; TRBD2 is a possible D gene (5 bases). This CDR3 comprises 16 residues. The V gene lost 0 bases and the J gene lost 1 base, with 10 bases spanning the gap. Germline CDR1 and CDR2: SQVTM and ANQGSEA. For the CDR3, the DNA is TGCAGCGTTGAAGATCGCGAGGGATCTGGGGCCAACGTCCTGACTTTC. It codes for CSVEDREGSGANVLTF.